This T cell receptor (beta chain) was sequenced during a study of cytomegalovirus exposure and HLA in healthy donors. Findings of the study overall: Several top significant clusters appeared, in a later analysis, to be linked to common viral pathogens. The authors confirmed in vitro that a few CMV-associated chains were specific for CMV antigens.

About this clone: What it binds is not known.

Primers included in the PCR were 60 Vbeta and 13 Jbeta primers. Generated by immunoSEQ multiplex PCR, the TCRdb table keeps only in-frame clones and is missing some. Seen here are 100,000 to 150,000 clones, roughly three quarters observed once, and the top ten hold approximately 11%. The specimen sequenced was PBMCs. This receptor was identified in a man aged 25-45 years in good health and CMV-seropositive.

The CDR3 is CASSFQREYEQYF. CDR3 nucleotide sequence: TGTGCCAGCAGCTTTCAGCGGGAATACGAGCAGTACTTC. This sequence joins TRBV5-4 and TRBJ2-7; 7 nucleotides match TRBD2. V dropped 2 bases and J dropped 4; count of bases not matched to a gene: 3. This CDR3 contains 13 residues. The germline V gene has CDR1 SGHNT and CDR2 YYREEE (reference sequence).